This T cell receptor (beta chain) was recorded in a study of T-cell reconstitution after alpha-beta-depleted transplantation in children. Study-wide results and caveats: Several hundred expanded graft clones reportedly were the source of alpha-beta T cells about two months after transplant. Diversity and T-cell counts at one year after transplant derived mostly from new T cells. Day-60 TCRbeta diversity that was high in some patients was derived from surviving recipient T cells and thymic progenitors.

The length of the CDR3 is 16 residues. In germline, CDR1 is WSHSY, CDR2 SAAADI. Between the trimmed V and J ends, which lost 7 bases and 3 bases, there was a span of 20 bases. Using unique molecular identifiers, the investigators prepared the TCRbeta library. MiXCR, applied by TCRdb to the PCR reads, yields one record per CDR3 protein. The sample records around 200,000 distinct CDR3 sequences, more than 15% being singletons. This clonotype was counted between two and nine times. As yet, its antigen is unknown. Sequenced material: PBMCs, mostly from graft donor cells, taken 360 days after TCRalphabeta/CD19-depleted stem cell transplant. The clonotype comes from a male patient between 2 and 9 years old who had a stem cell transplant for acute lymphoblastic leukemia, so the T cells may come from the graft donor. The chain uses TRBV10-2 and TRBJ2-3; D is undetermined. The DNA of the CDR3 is TGCGCCAGCACGGAATCGGGCGGTGCGAGGACAGATACGCAGTATTTT. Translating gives CASTESGGARTDTQYF.